These 29 T cell receptor beta chains were sequenced from one sample in a study of identical twins (dated by TCRdb to the mid-2010s). Libraries were built with 5' RACE. Sequenced on an Illumina HiSeq 2000. In-frame beta chains were kept once TCRdb had trimmed the public reads at Q25 with fastp and called clones with MiXCR. Each CDR3 protein gets just one entry, which takes the most common genes and DNA from the rows behind it. The sample yields approximately 300,000 distinct CDR3 sequences; roughly 10% were counted once. The ten largest make up approximately 7% of the sample. These data were also filed under a second study, of yellow fever vaccine responses in identical twins.

The sequenced sample consisted of CD8+ T cells sorted from blood. These receptors were collected from a woman aged 18 to 35 in good health.

At least ten counts were recorded for this clonotype. V and J are TRBV29-1 and TRBJ2-2; 9 bases are a match to TRBD1. Germline V gene data show CDR1 as SQVTM and CDR2 as ANQGSEA. The CDR3 loop spans 15 amino acids. Losses at the gene ends were 7 bases for V and 7 bases for J; bases not matched to a gene: 13. CDR3 protein: CSAYIRDRASGELFF. The CDR3 DNA reads as TGCAGCGCTTACATTCGGGACAGGGCCAGCGGGGAGCTGTTTTTT.

This clonotype was observed at least ten times. The V and J genes are TRBV29-1 and TRBJ1-1; 7 bases are a match to TRBD1. J gave up 4 bases and V 5 bases, and 7 bases lay outside the gene matches. CDR3 length: 13 amino acids. The germline CDR1 and CDR2 sequences are SQVTM and ANQGSEA. The CDR3 is CSVTGTDLTEAFF. DNA of the CDR3: TGCAGCGTTACCGGGACAGACCTCACTGAAGCTTTCTTT.

This clonotype was picked up a small number of times. The chain uses TRBV5-6 and TRBJ2-5; 11 nucleotides line up with TRBD1. The CDR3 is 13 amino acids. Unmatched junction bases numbered 1, after V lost 2 bases and J lost 7 bases. CDR1 and CDR2 (germline): SGHDT, YYEEEE. Here the CDR3 reads CASSLGTGGTQYF. In DNA, the CDR3 is TGTGCCAGCAGCTTAGGGACAGGGGGGACCCAGTACTTC. Filled out from reference TRBV5-6 and TRBJ2-5, the complete variable domain reads DAGVTQSPTHLIKTRGQQVTLRCSPKSGHDTVSWYQQALGQGPQFIFQYYEEEERQRGNFPDRFSGHQFPNYSSELNVNALLLGDSALYLCASSLGTGGTQYFGPGTRLLVL.

This clonotype was observed a handful of times. This chain joins TRBV12-3 or TRBV12-4 and TRBJ2-1; no definite D call. This CDR3 region has 13 residues. V lost 3 bases and J lost 6, with 9 bases in between. The CDR3 reads CASSFPRRNEQFF. The CDR3 region has the DNA TGTGCCAGCAGTTTTCCTCGTCGCAATGAGCAGTTCTTC.

Many counts were recorded for this clonotype. The chain couples TRBV7-9 to TRBJ2-3, with D tentatively TRBD1 (6 bases). Trimming cost V 4 bases and J 7 bases, with 18 bases left between them. The CDR3 is 15 residues long. CDR1 is SEHNR, CDR2 FQNEAQ, per germline (reference sequence). CDR3 residues: CASSSPPTGPNTQYF. CDR3 in DNA: TGTGCCAGCAGCTCACCCCCGACAGGTCCTAATACGCAGTATTTT.

The DNA of the CDR3 is TGCGCCAGCAGCCAAGTTATAGGGGGAGGGGAGACCCAGTACTTC. Its protein is CASSQVIGGGETQYF. J is TRBJ2-5 and V is TRBV4-1; perhaps TRBD2 as D (7 bases). Trimming took 1 base from V and 5 from J, leaving 14 bases between them. The CDR3 runs to 15 residues. Per germline, CDR1 MGHRA and CDR2 YSYEKL.

This clonotype was seen only a few times. The V call is TRBV7-8, the J call TRBJ1-2; tentatively, D is TRBD1 (5 bases). CDR3 length: 13 amino acids. Germline-derived CDR1 and CDR2 are SGHVS and FQNEAQ. V shed 6 bases and J shed 1 base, with 9 bases lying between them. CDR3: CASRSGSNYGYTF. The CDR3 coding sequence is TGTGCCAGCAGATCAGGGAGTAACTATGGCTACACCTTC.

The chain combines TRBV7-2 with TRBJ2-1, with 9 bases aligning to TRBD1. This CDR3 has 15 residues. CDR1 and CDR2 from the germline V gene are SGHTA and FQGNSA. V trimming: 2 bases; J trimming: 4 bases; junction bases outside the gene matches: 3. CDR3 sequence (DNA): TGTGCCAGCAGCTTACGACAGGGGGTTTACAATGAGCAGTTCTTC. It yields the protein CASSLRQGVYNEQFF.

V is TRBV4-3 and J is TRBJ2-7, with D possibly being TRBD2 (5 bases). Trimming left V 0 bases short and J 5 bases short, with 11 bases between. The CDR3 has 14 residues. Germline lookup yields CDR1 LGHNA and CDR2 YSLEER. CDR3 nucleotide sequence: TGCGCCAGCAGCCAAGACGGGGTCCGAAACGAGCAGTACTTC. Its translation is CASSQDGVRNEQYF.

In its sample, this clonotype was seen a few times. The CDR3 coding sequence is TGTGCCAGCAAGGGGGGGCAGTATGGCTACACCTTC. This codes for CASKGGQYGYTF. The rearrangement links TRBV7-9 to TRBJ1-2, with D perhaps matching TRBD1 (6 bases). Germline CDR1 and CDR2: SEHNR and FQNEAQ (reference sequence). V was shortened by 7 bases and J by 5 bases, with 11 bases between the two germline ends. The CDR3 runs to 12 residues.

The chain has TRBV13 and TRBJ2-5; 9 bases align to TRBD2. Germline trimming cut 1 base from V and 2 bases from J; bases unmatched to any gene: 8. Germline CDR1 and CDR2: PRHDT and FYEKMQ (reference sequence). CDR3 length: 17 amino acids. CDR3 bases: TGTGCCAGCAGCTTAGCCCTAGCGGGGCCTTTACAAGAGACCCAGTACTTC. Protein: CASSLALAGPLQETQYF.

This clonotype was counted ten times or more. This rearrangement joins TRBV4-1 to TRBJ1-2; D ambiguous. V was shortened by 0 bases and J by 8 bases, with 10 bases between the two germline ends. The CDR3 sequence is 13 residues long. The germline CDR1 and CDR2 sequences are MGHRA and YSYEKL. In DNA, the CDR3 is TGCGCCAGCAGCCAAGAGGACCGTGGGGGCTACACCTTC. It codes for CASSQEDRGGYTF.

J is TRBJ2-2 and V is TRBV12-3 or TRBV12-4; 8 bases fit TRBD2. The CDR3 runs 13 residues. Trimming took 8 bases from V and 2 from J; bases not matched to a gene: 1. The CDR3 DNA sequence: TGTGCCAGCCGGGGGGGAAACACCGGGGAGCTGTTTTTT. This translates into CASRGGNTGELFF.

The sample holds a few counts of this clonotype. The V call is TRBV5-6, the J call TRBJ2-1; TRBD1 might be the D (5 bases). The CDR3 contains 12 residues. The V end was cut by 0 bases, the J end by 9 bases, with 7 bases between. Per the germline V gene, CDR1 is SGHDT and CDR2 is YYEEEE. The CDR3 DNA sequence: TGTGCCAGCAGCTTGGGACAGACTGAGCAGTTCTTC. Amino acids: CASSLGQTEQFF.

The chain combines TRBV30 with TRBJ2-1; 9 positions match TRBD1. V was pared by 3 bases and J by 7 bases, with 4 bases of the junction left unmatched. This CDR3 is 13 amino acids long. Germline CDR1 GTSNPN, CDR2 SVGIG (reference sequence). CDR3 in amino acids: CAWRGTGWNEQFF. CDR3 sequence (DNA): TGTGCCTGGAGAGGGACAGGGTGGAATGAGCAGTTCTTC.

There are a few counts of this clonotype. The chain has TRBV27 and TRBJ2-5; D is perhaps TRBD2 (6 bases). The V gene lost 3 bases and the J gene lost 5 bases, with 13 bases spanning the gap. Germline lookup yields CDR1 MNHEY and CDR2 SMNVEV (reference sequence). This CDR3 region has 14 residues. The CDR3 region is CASSFLAAPETQYF. DNA of the CDR3: TGTGCCAGCAGTTTCTTAGCGGCCCCGGAGACCCAGTACTTC.

The rearrangement joins TRBV7-9 to TRBJ2-2, with 7 positions matching TRBD2. Looked up from germline, CDR1 is SEHNR and CDR2 is FQNEAQ (reference sequence). This CDR3 comprises 16 residues. The V segment lost 2 bases and the J segment 0 bases; nucleotides outside the gene matches: 3. The CDR3 nucleotides read TGTGCCAGCAGCTTAAAAGGACTAGCGAACACCGGGGAGCTGTTTTTT. This gives the protein CASSLKGLANTGELFF.

This clonotype was seen repeatedly, ten times or more. The J gene is TRBJ2-1, the V gene TRBV2; tentative D call: TRBD1 (5 bases). Germline V gives CDR1 SNHLY, CDR2 FYNNEI. This CDR3 has 16 residues. V was pared by 0 bases and J by 3 bases, with 12 bases between. The CDR3 DNA reads as TGTGCCAGCAGTGAAGCGGGGCAGGGTTACTACAATGAGCAGTTCTTC. Translating gives CASSEAGQGYYNEQFF.

The chain links TRBV7-4 to TRBJ2-7, with a weak D call TRBD2 (5 bases). The CDR3 length is 12 residues. The germline CDR1 and CDR2 sequences are SGHVT and SQSDAQ. The ends were cut back, 4 bases at V and 6 bases at J, with 10 bases in the middle. DNA for the CDR3: TGTGCCAGCAGCTACCCCGGAGGCGAGCAGTACTTC. It codes for CASSYPGGEQYF.

This clonotype was counted ten times or more. The rearrangement uses TRBV11-2 and TRBJ2-1, with 10 bases aligning to TRBD2. With V trimmed by 0 bases and J by 12 bases, 5 bases remained unmatched. The CDR3 totals 14 residues. Germline CDR1 and CDR2: SGHAT and FQNNGV. The CDR3 here is CASSLEERGGSQFF. CDR3 nucleotides: TGTGCCAGCAGCTTAGAGGAGCGGGGGGGCTCGCAGTTCTTC.

This clonotype came up many times. The DNA of the CDR3 is TGCGCCAGCAGGTGGACAGGGAGGTCTGGGGCCAACGTCCTGACTTTC. It specifies CASRWTGRSGANVLTF. This chain connects TRBV10-1 to TRBJ2-6, with TRBD1 matching 8 bases. V was pared by 6 bases and J by 1 base, with 5 bases of the junction left unmatched. The V gene's germline CDR1 is WNHNN and CDR2 SYGVQD (reference sequence). The CDR3 consists of 16 residues.

This clonotype was seen a handful of times. The chain has TRBV13 and TRBJ2-1; TRBD2 agrees at 9 bases. The CDR3 spans 16 residues. With V trimmed by 0 bases and J by 8 bases, 8 bases remained unmatched. Germline V gives CDR1 PRHDT, CDR2 FYEKMQ (reference sequence). The CDR3 sequence: CASSLGEAGGIYEQFF. CDR3 sequence (DNA): TGTGCCAGCAGCTTAGGCGAGGCGGGGGGGATCTATGAGCAGTTCTTC. Full variable domain (outside the CDR3, taken from reference TRBV13 and TRBJ2-1): AAGVIQSPRHLIKEKRETATLKCYPIPRHDTVYWYQQGPGQDPQFLISFYEKMQSDKGSIPDRFSAQQFSDYHSELNMSSLELGDSALYFCASSLGEAGGIYEQFFGPGTRLTVL.

There are many counts of this clonotype. The chain links TRBV29-1 to TRBJ2-1; the match to TRBD2 covers 14 bases. V shed 1 base, J shed 2 bases, and the junction held 10 bases outside the gene matches. In germline, CDR1 is SQVTM, CDR2 ANQGSEA. The CDR3 is 19 amino acids. CDR3 nucleotides: TGCAGCGTTGAAGCGGGACTAGCGGGAGCATTCACCACCTACAATGAGCAGTTCTTC. Translating it yields CSVEAGLAGAFTTYNEQFF.

This clonotype was detected only a few times. V gene TRBV12-3 or TRBV12-4 combines with J gene TRBJ2-7, with D perhaps TRBD1 (7 bases). This CDR3 is 13 amino acids long. The V end lost 8 bases, the J end lost 7 bases, and 18 bases lay between the germline ends. For the CDR3, the DNA is TGTGCCAGCCGGGGGACAGTCGTTTTGGAGCAGTACTTC. It encodes CASRGTVVLEQYF.

The V call is TRBV6-1, the J call TRBJ1-1, with D maybe TRBD1 (6 bases). Trimming cost V 5 bases and J 5 bases, with 18 bases left between them. CDR3 length: 15 amino acids. CDR1 and CDR2 (germline): MNHNS, SASEGT. CDR3 residues: CASSPLGGGSTEAFF. CDR3 nucleotides: TGTGCCAGCAGTCCCTTAGGGGGGGGGTCAACTGAAGCTTTCTTT.

J is TRBJ2-5 and V is TRBV27; D may be TRBD2 (5 bases). Trimming removed 5 bases at V and 5 bases at J, with 12 bases between. CDR1 is MNHEY and CDR2 is SMNVEV in the germline V gene (reference sequence). The CDR3 is made up of 13 amino acids. For the CDR3, the DNA is TGTGCCAGCAGTCCGCAACTAGGGGAGACCCAGTACTTC. It specifies CASSPQLGETQYF.

This clonotype was seen at least ten times. The genes are TRBV4-1 and TRBJ1-1; unclear D gene. The CDR3 length is 14 residues. The germline V and J ends were trimmed by 5 bases and 1 base, with 11 bases remaining between them. CDR1 MGHRA and CDR2 YSYEKL come from the germline V gene. The CDR3: CASSSPRENTEAFF. The CDR3 DNA follows: TGCGCCAGCAGCAGTCCACGGGAGAACACTGAAGCTTTCTTT.

The chain employs TRBV27 and TRBJ2-1, with D tentatively TRBD1 or TRBD2 (5 bases each). CDR3 length equals 11 residues. From germline, CDR1 is MNHEY and CDR2 SMNVEV (reference sequence). Trimming left V 7 bases short and J 8 bases short, with 9 bases between. The CDR3 coding sequence is TGTGCCAGCATCAGGGACCATGAGCAGTTCTTC. This codes for CASIRDHEQFF.

This clonotype has a handful of counts. The chain is built from TRBV29-1 and TRBJ1-4, with unresolved D. Trimming took 6 bases from V and 6 from J, leaving 8 bases between them. Germline lookup yields CDR1 SQVTM and CDR2 ANQGSEA. There are 11 residues in the CDR3. This CDR3 is CSVGNDEKLFF. The CDR3 DNA follows: TGCAGCGTCGGTAATGATGAAAAACTGTTTTTT. The full variable domain, in which reference TRBV29-1 and TRBJ1-4 provide the parts outside the CDR3, is SAVISQKPSRDICQRGTSLTIQCQVDSQVTMMFWYRQQPGQSLTLIATANQGSEATYESGFVIDKFPISRPNLTFSTLTVSNMSPEDSSIYLCSVGNDEKLFFGSGTQLSVL.